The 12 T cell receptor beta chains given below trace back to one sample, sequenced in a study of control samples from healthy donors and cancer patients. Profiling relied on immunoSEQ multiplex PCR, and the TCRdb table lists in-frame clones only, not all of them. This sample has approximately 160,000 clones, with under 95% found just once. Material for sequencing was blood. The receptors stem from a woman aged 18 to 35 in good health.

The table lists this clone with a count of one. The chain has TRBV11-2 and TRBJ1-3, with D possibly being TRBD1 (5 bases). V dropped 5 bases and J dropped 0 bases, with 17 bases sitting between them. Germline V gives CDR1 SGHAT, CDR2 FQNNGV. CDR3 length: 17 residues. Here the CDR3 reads CASSPQPGLSSGNTIYF. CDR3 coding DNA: TGTGCCAGCAGCCCCCAACCGGGACTGAGCTCTGGAAACACCATATATTTT.

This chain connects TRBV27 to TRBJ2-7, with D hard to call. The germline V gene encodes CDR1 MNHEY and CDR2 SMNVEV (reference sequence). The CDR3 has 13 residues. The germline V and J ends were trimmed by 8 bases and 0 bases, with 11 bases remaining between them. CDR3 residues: CASAYISSYEQYF. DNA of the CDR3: TGTGCCAGCGCCTACATTAGCTCCTACGAGCAGTACTTC.

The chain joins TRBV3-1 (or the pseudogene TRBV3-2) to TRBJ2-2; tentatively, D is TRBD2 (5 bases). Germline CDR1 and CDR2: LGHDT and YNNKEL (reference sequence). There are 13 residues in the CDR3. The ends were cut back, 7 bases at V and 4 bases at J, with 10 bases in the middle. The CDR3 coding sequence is TGTGCCAGCACCCCCCGGGGCACCGGGGAGCTGTTTTTT. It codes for CASTPRGTGELFF.

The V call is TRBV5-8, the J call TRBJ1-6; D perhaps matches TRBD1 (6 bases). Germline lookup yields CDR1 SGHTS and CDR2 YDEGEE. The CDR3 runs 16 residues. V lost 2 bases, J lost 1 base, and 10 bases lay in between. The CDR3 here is CASSFRGGSYNSPLHF. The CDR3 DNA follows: TGTGCCAGCAGCTTCAGGGGCGGGTCCTATAATTCACCCCTCCACTTT.

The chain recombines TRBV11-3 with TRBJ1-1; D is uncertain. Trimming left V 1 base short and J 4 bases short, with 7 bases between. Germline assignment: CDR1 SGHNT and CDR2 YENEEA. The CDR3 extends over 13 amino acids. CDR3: CASSLVRSTEAFF. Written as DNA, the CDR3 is TGTGCCAGCAGCTTAGTTAGGTCCACTGAAGCTTTCTTT.

CDR3 nucleotides: TGCGCCAGCAGCCTAACTCAGAAGCAGGGAGGCAACTATGGCTACACCTTC. It specifies CASSLTQKQGGNYGYTF. The chain links TRBV4-1 to TRBJ1-2, with a possible D match to TRBD1 (5 bases). Between the trimmed V and J ends, which lost 4 bases and 2 bases, there was a span of 20 bases. CDR3 length equals 17 residues. Germline values: CDR1 MGHRA, CDR2 YSYEKL.

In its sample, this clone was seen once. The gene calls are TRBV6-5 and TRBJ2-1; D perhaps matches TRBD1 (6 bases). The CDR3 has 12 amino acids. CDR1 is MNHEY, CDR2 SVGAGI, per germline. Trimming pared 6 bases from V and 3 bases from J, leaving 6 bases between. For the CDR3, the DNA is TGTGCCAGCAGACAGGGCTACAATGAGCAGTTCTTC. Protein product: CASRQGYNEQFF.

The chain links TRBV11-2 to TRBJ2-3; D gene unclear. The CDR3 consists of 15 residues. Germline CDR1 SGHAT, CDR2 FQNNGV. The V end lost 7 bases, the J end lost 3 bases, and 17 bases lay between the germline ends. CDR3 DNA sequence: TGTGCCAGCACCTCAGAATACGTCAGAACAGATACGCAGTATTTT. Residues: CASTSEYVRTDTQYF.

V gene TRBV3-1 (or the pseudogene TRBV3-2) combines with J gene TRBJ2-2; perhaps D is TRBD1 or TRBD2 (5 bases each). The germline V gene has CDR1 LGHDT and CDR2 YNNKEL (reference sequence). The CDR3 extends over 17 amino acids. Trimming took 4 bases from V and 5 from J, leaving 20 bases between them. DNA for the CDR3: TGTGCCAGCAGCCCACCTAGGGGTCACCCGGGGACCGGGGAGCTGTTTTTT. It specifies CASSPPRGHPGTGELFF.

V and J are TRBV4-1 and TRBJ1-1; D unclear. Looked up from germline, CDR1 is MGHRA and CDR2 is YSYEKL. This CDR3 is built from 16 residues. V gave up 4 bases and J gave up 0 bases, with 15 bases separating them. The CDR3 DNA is TGCGCCAGCAGCCTCTCATTAGGGAGAATGAACACTGAAGCTTTCTTT. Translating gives CASSLSLGRMNTEAFF.

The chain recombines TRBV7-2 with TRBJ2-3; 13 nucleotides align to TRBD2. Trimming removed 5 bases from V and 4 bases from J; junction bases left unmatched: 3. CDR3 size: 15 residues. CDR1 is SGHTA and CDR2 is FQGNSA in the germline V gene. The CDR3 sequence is CASSLGLAGPDTQYF. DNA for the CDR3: TGTGCCAGCAGCCTGGGACTAGCGGGACCAGATACGCAGTATTTT. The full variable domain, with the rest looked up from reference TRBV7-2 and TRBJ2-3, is GAGVSQSPSNKVTEKGKDVELRCDPISGHTALYWYRQSLGQGLEFLIYFQGNSAPDKSGLPSDRFSAERTGGSVSTLTIQRTQQEDSAVYLCASSLGLAGPDTQYFGPGTRLTVL.

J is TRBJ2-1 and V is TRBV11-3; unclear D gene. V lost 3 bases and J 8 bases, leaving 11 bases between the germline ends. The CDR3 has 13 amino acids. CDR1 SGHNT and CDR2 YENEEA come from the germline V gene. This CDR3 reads CASSFFSLDEQFF. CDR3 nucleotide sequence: TGTGCCAGCAGCTTCTTTTCCCTCGATGAGCAGTTCTTC.